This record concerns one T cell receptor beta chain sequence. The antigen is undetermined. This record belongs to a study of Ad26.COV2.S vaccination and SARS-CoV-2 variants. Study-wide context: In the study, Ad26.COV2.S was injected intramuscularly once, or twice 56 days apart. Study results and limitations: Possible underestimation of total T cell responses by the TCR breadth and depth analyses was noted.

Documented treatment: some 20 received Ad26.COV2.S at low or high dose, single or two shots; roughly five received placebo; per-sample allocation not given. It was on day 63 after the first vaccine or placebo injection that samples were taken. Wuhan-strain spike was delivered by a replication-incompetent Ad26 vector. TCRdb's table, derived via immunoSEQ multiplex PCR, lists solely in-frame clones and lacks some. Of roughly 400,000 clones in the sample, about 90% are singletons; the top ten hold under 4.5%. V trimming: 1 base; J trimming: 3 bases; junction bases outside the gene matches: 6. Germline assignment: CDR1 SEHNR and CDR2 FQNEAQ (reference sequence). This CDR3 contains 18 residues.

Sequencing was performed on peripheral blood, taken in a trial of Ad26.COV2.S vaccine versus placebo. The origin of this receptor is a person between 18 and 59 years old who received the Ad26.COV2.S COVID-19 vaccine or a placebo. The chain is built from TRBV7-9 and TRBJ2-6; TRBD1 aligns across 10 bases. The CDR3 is CASSLGGQGVFGANVLTF. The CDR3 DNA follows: TGTGCCAGCAGCTTAGGAGGACAGGGGGTCTTTGGGGCCAACGTCCTGACTTTC.